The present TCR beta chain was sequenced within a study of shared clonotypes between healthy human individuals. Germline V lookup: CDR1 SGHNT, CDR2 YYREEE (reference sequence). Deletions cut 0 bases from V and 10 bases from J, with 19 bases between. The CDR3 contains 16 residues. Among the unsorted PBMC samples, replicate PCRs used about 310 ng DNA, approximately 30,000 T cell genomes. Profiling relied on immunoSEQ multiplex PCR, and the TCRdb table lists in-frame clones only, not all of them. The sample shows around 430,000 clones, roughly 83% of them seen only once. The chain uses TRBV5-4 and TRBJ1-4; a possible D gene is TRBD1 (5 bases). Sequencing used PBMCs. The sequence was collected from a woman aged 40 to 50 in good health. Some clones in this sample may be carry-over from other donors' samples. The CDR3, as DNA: TGTGCCAGCAGCTTGGGGGCCCCCACGGACAAAGGAAAACTGTTTTTT. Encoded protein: CASSLGAPTDKGKLFF. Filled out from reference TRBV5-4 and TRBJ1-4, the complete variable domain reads ETGVTQSPTHLIKTRGQQVTLRCSSQSGHNTVSWYQQALGQGPQFIFQYYREEENGRGNFPPRFSGLQFPNYSSELNVNALELDDSALYLCASSLGAPTDKGKLFFGSGTQLSVL.